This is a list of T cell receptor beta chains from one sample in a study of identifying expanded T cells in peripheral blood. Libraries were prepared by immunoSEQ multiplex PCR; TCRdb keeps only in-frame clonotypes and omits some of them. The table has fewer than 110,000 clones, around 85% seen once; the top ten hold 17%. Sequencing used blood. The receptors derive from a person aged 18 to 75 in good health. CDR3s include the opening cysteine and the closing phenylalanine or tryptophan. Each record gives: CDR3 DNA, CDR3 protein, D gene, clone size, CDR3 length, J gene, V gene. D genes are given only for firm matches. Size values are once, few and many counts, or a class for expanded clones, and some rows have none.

TGCACCAGCAGCCAAGTAAGCGGGGACAGGGTCGGCAAAAACATTCAGTACTTC CTSSQVSGDRVGKNIQYF - - 18 TRBJ2-4 TRBV1
TGTGCCAGCGGCCCTGGGGCCAACGTCCTGACTTTC CASGPGANVLTF - - 12 TRBJ2-6 TRBV28
TGTGCCAGCAGTGGACAGGGGTGGGATGAAGCTTTCTTT CASSGQGWDEAFF TRBD1 few 13 TRBJ1-1 TRBV2
TGTGCCAGCAGTTACAACAGGCAGAATTCACCCCTCCACTTT CASSYNRQNSPLHF - - 14 TRBJ1-6 TRBV6-5
TGTGCCAGCTTTGCCGGGACAGGGAGTCGCGAGCAGTACTTC CASFAGTGSREQYF TRBD1 - 14 TRBJ2-7 TRBV18
TGTGCCAGCAGCTTATCACGGGTGGTACAGGACGAGCAGTACTTC CASSLSRVVQDEQYF - - 15 TRBJ2-7 TRBV7-2
TGTGCCAGTAGTATTGAGGATAGACATGAAGCTTTCTTT CASSIEDRHEAFF - - 13 TRBJ1-1 TRBV19
TGTGCCAGCAGTGAGGGCCGGAGAGGGGTTCAAGAGACCCAGTACTTC CASSEGRRGVQETQYF - - 16 TRBJ2-5 TRBV25-1
TGTGCCAGCAGCTTCGATACAGGTTACGGGGAGACCCAGTACTTC CASSFDTGYGETQYF - - 15 TRBJ2-5 TRBV7-9
TGTGCCAGCAGTTTGGGACGGGGTGGCTACGAGCAGTACTTC CASSLGRGGYEQYF - - 14 TRBJ2-7 TRBV28
TGTGCCAGCAGTTTCCCCAGGGATGAGCAGTTCTTC CASSFPRDEQFF - - 12 TRBJ2-1 TRBV28
TGCGCCAGCAGCCAAGATAAAACACTTTCGGGAGAGACCCAGTACTTC CASSQDKTLSGETQYF - once 16 TRBJ2-5 TRBV4-3
TGTGCCAGCAAGGGGGTGGGTCAGCCCCAGCATTTT CASKGVGQPQHF - - 12 TRBJ1-5 TRBV27
TGTGCCAGTAGTATTGGGAGGACAGGGGCAGAGACCCAGTACTTC CASSIGRTGAETQYF TRBD1 - 15 TRBJ2-5 TRBV19
TGTGCCAGCAGCCCTACCCCCTACAATAGTGAGCAGTTCTTC CASSPTPYNSEQFF - - 14 TRBJ2-1 TRBV7-8
TGTGCCAGCAGTTACGGTGCCGACGCTACGCAGTATTTT CASSYGADATQYF - - 13 TRBJ2-3 TRBV6-5